This T cell receptor (beta chain) came from a study of cytomegalovirus exposure and HLA in healthy donors. Whole-study findings and limits: According to the study, around 150 TCR beta chains were cytomegalovirus-associated.

For this clone: Antigen specificity is unknown.

The data were produced by immunoSEQ multiplex PCR, yet TCRdb's version contains in-frame clones alone and is incomplete. The table has about 67,000 clones, less than 95% seen once. Deletions cut 8 bases from V and 0 bases from J, with 5 bases between. Germline CDR1 is MDHEN and CDR2 is SYDVKM. This CDR3 spans 13 amino acids. J is TRBJ1-6 and V is TRBV28; D is undetermined. Sequences were obtained from PBMCs. This clonotype was obtained from a woman aged 18 to 35 in good health and CMV-seronegative. CDR3 DNA: TGTGCCAGCGGAGGCTCCTATAATTCACCCCTCCACTTT. It codes for CASGGSYNSPLHF.